The 32 T cell receptor beta chains below were found in one sample sequenced in a study of beta chain features in type 1 diabetes. Sequencing targeted expressed TCRB transcripts, as all isolated RNA had been reverse transcribed. Here immunoSEQ multiplex PCR was the method, and the copy in TCRdb shows in-frame clones only, minus some. The data hold 120,000 to 150,000 clones, with around 7% observed a single time. Sequenced material: central memory CD4+ T cells from blood. These receptors all come from a woman aged 30 to 39 in good health.

This clone was recorded a few times. It is likely a read error, because the conserved phenylalanine at the end of the CDR3 is missing. The DNA is omitted, as the CDR3 cannot be located on it reliably, and the CDR3 follows TCRdb's listing. This chain joins TRBV7-9 and TRBJ2-7; the table's D gene call, TRBD1, was not cross checked with the DNA. From its first to its last residue, the CDR3 has 13 amino acids. Germline assignment: CDR1 SEHNR and CDR2 FQNEAQ (reference sequence). The CDR3 sequence is CASSLAGRSFVIL.

This clone has a handful of counts. This chain uses TRBV18 with TRBJ1-4, with 9 bases identical to TRBD1. J gave up 3 bases and V 3 bases, and 2 bases lay outside the gene matches. This CDR3 comprises 15 residues. Germline V lookup: CDR1 KGHSH, CDR2 LQKENI. The CDR3 reads CASSPGTGPNEKLFF. The CDR3 region has the DNA TGTGCCAGCTCACCCGGGACAGGGCCTAATGAAAAACTGTTTTTT.

This clone was seen more than once but under ten times. This chain joins TRBV27 and TRBJ2-5, with 12 positions matching TRBD2. CDR1 is MNHEY and CDR2 is SMNVEV in the germline V gene (reference sequence). Germline trimming cut 2 bases from V and 5 bases from J; bases unmatched to any gene: 3. CDR3 length equals 15 residues. This CDR3 is CASSLLAGGAETQYF. CDR3 DNA sequence: TGTGCCAGCAGTTTACTAGCGGGAGGGGCTGAGACCCAGTACTTC.

The table lists this clone with many counts. The chain combines TRBV30 with TRBJ1-5; the match to TRBD1 covers 9 bases. CDR3 size: 13 residues. Per the germline V gene, CDR1 is GTSNPN and CDR2 is SVGIG (reference sequence). With V trimmed by 0 bases and J by 6 bases, 0 bases remained unmatched. CDR3 DNA: TGTGCCTGGAGTGTGACAGGGGGTCAGCCCCAGCATTTT. This encodes CAWSVTGGQPQHF.

The chain joins TRBV5-6 to TRBJ2-7; 12 bases fit TRBD2. With 4 bases clipped from V and 2 bases from J, the junction kept 1 base outside the gene matches. The CDR3 covers 14 residues. Germline values: CDR1 SGHDT, CDR2 YYEEEE. In DNA, the CDR3 is TGTGCCAGCAGCCGGACTAGCGGGGCCTACGAGCAGTACTTC. This codes for CASSRTSGAYEQYF. The full variable domain, with the rest looked up from reference TRBV5-6 and TRBJ2-7, is DAGVTQSPTHLIKTRGQQVTLRCSPKSGHDTVSWYQQALGQGPQFIFQYYEEEERQRGNFPDRFSGHQFPNYSSELNVNALLLGDSALYLCASSRTSGAYEQYFGPGTRLTVT.

This chain connects TRBV18 to TRBJ2-5; D might be TRBD2 (6 bases). The germline CDR1 and CDR2 sequences are KGHSH and LQKENI. The CDR3 covers 19 residues. The V gene lost 1 base and the J gene lost 1 base, with 22 bases spanning the gap. For the CDR3, the DNA is TGTGCCAGCTCACCACATCGGATGGGGGGTGCGACGGCCCAAGAGACCCAGTACTTC. Its translation is CASSPHRMGGATAQETQYF.

A few counts support this clone. This chain links TRBV6-6 with TRBJ1-1, with D possibly being TRBD1 (5 bases). The germline V gene has CDR1 MNHNY and CDR2 SVGAGI (reference sequence). Trimming left V 0 bases short and J 6 bases short, with 8 bases between. This CDR3 has 13 residues. CDR3 in amino acids: CASSYSGAPEAFF. The CDR3 nucleotides read TGTGCCAGCAGTTACTCTGGGGCCCCTGAAGCTTTCTTT.

A few counts support this clone. This rearrangement joins TRBV11-2 to TRBJ1-1; D uncertain. Trimming removed 5 bases from V and 0 bases from J, with 13 bases in between. This CDR3 comprises 15 residues. Germline CDR1 is SGHAT and CDR2 is FQNNGV. Here the CDR3 reads CASSLAVPMNTEAFF. In DNA form, the CDR3 reads TGTGCCAGCAGCCTCGCAGTTCCCATGAACACTGAAGCTTTCTTT.

The chain recombines TRBV7-9 with TRBJ2-1; 9 nucleotides line up with TRBD2. Trimming removed 4 bases from V and 8 bases from J; junction bases left unmatched: 18. Germline V gene lookup returns CDR1 SEHNR and CDR2 FQNEAQ (reference sequence). CDR3 size: 18 residues. The CDR3 bases are TGTGCCAGCAGCTCTCTAAAGTCGGTTCTAGCGGGAATCTATGAGCAGTTCTTC. This sequence encodes CASSSLKSVLAGIYEQFF.

There are a few counts of this clone. The chain recombines TRBV7-6 with TRBJ2-7, with D tentatively TRBD2 (6 bases). CDR1 and CDR2 (germline): SGHVS, FNYEAQ. The CDR3 consists of 15 residues. Trimming stripped 5 bases from V and 2 bases from J, with 16 bases between. In DNA, the CDR3 is TGTGCCAGCAGCGCGAGGGCTAGCGTAACCTACGAGCAGTACTTC. Its protein product is CASSARASVTYEQYF.

There are a few counts of this clone. The chain couples TRBV4-3 to TRBJ2-1; TRBD2 aligns across 8 bases. Germline values: CDR1 LGHNA, CDR2 YSLEER. The CDR3 runs to 16 residues. Germline trimming cut 5 bases from V and 2 bases from J; bases unmatched to any gene: 8. CDR3 bases: TGCGCCAGCAGCTACGGATGGCGGGAGGCCTACAATGAGCAGTTCTTC. It yields the protein CASSYGWREAYNEQFF.

This clone has a count of ten or more. The genes are TRBV7-9 and TRBJ2-7; TRBD2 agrees at 8 bases. Germline CDR1 is SEHNR and CDR2 is FQNEAQ (reference sequence). CDR3 length: 15 amino acids. The V segment lost 7 bases and the J segment 6 bases; nucleotides outside the gene matches: 14. The CDR3 region is CASTVKAGGFFEQYF. The CDR3, as DNA: TGTGCCAGCACGGTGAAGGCGGGAGGCTTTTTCGAGCAGTACTTC.

This clone was seen only a few times. The chain uses TRBV15 and TRBJ2-2; no definite D call. V was clipped by 8 bases and J by 4 bases, with 5 bases between them. The CDR3 consists of 11 residues. Germline-derived CDR1 and CDR2 are LNHNV and YYDKDF (reference sequence). The CDR3 region has the DNA TGTGCCACCCAAATCACCGGGGAGCTGTTTTTT. It translates to CATQITGELFF.

V is TRBV6-5 and J is TRBJ2-7, with D possibly being TRBD1 (6 bases). Germline lookup yields CDR1 MNHEY and CDR2 SVGAGI. Trimming pared 11 bases from V and 3 bases from J, leaving 17 bases between. The CDR3 is 13 residues long. The CDR3 DNA follows: TGTGCCTCCCGCCCAGGGGTAGTCTACGAGCAGTACTTC. This sequence encodes CASRPGVVYEQYF.

The genes are TRBV4-2 and TRBJ2-3, with 9 bases identical to TRBD1. The CDR3 extends over 16 amino acids. Germline V gene lookup returns CDR1 LGHNA and CDR2 YNFKEQ. V lost 4 bases, J lost 2 bases, and 7 bases stayed unmatched. In DNA form, the CDR3 reads TGTGCCAGCAGCCGGAGGACAGGGGACCTCACAGATACGCAGTATTTT. Its translation: CASSRRTGDLTDTQYF.

The rearrangement uses TRBV18 and TRBJ2-7; weak D call: TRBD1 (5 bases). The CDR3 runs to 14 residues. V lost 5 bases to trimming and J lost 5 bases, with 16 bases between them. Germline V gene lookup returns CDR1 KGHSH and CDR2 LQKENI. The CDR3 protein is CASSLGRKGDEQYF. CDR3 nucleotide sequence: TGTGCCAGCTCATTAGGCCGGAAAGGGGACGAGCAGTACTTC.

The rearrangement uses TRBV11-2 and TRBJ2-3, with a weak D call TRBD2 (6 bases). Trimming took off 0 bases at V and 3 bases at J, with 7 bases between the two ends. This CDR3 comprises 14 residues. The V gene's germline CDR1 is SGHAT and CDR2 FQNNGV. CDR3 sequence: CASSLDAGTDTQYF. The CDR3 bases are TGTGCCAGCAGCTTAGACGCGGGAACAGATACGCAGTATTTT.

V and J are TRBV6-5 and TRBJ2-7; 10 bases align to TRBD1. The CDR3 sequence is 14 residues long. Trimming cost V 6 bases and J 5 bases; bases outside gene matches: 7. Germline assignment: CDR1 MNHEY and CDR2 SVGAGI. The CDR3 DNA is TGTGCCAGCAGAAGGACAGGGGGTGTCAACGAGCAGTACTTC. Encoded protein: CASRRTGGVNEQYF.

A few counts support this clone. CDR3 residues: CASRGTGERETQYF. The CDR3 DNA reads TGTGCCAGCAGGGGGACAGGGGAGCGGGAGACCCAGTACTTC. The chain is built from TRBV2 and TRBJ2-5; the match to TRBD1 covers 10 bases. CDR3 length: 14 residues. The V gene end was trimmed by 6 bases and the J gene end by 5 bases; junction bases not matched to a gene: 6. Germline V gene data show CDR1 as SNHLY and CDR2 as FYNNEI.

CDR3 in amino acids: CASSFFTSGRETQYF. The CDR3 DNA follows: TGTGCCAGCAGCTTCTTTACTAGCGGGAGAGAGACCCAGTACTTC. The J gene is TRBJ2-5, the V gene TRBV7-2; 11 bases map to TRBD2. CDR1 is SGHTA, CDR2 FQGNSA, per germline. This CDR3 region has 15 residues. V shed 3 bases, J shed 4 bases, and the junction held 4 bases outside the gene matches.

This clone has at least ten counts. This CDR3 reads CSVGDRTYGYTF. The CDR3 DNA reads TGCAGCGTTGGGGACAGGACCTATGGCTACACCTTC. V and J are TRBV29-1 and TRBJ1-2; 8 bases fit TRBD1. This CDR3 is 12 amino acids long. Losses at the gene ends were 4 bases for V and 4 bases for J; bases not matched to a gene: 2. Germline assignment: CDR1 SQVTM and CDR2 ANQGSEA.

This CDR3 is CASSFVAGGTYEQYF. The DNA of the CDR3 is TGTGCCAGCAGCTTTGTAGCGGGAGGGACTTACGAGCAGTACTTC. The V call is TRBV7-2, the J call TRBJ2-5; TRBD2 agrees at 11 bases. The J call may be incorrect, as the DNA end agrees better with TRBJ2-7. From germline, CDR1 is SGHTA and CDR2 FQGNSA. CDR3 length: 15 residues.

This clone was found many times. The genes are TRBV30 and TRBJ2-7, with 10 positions matching TRBD1. Germline loops: CDR1 GTSNPN, CDR2 SVGIG (reference sequence). With V trimmed by 0 bases and J by 6 bases, 5 bases remained unmatched. The CDR3 runs 14 residues. The CDR3 here is CAWSVRGTGVEQYF. The CDR3 coding sequence is TGTGCCTGGAGTGTACGAGGGACAGGGGTCGAGCAGTACTTC.

This clone was observed a few times. The chain employs TRBV29-1 and TRBJ1-2; D is uncertain. The CDR3 has 13 residues. Between the trimmed V and J ends, which lost 2 bases and 8 bases, there was a span of 15 bases. Per the germline V gene, CDR1 is SQVTM and CDR2 is ANQGSEA. The chain's CDR3 is CSVESTGLGGYTF. CDR3 nucleotides: TGCAGCGTTGAAAGCACGGGGTTGGGAGGCTACACCTTC.

In this sample, this clone turned up a few times. The chain couples TRBV5-1 to TRBJ1-1; the D is unclear. Trimming removed 4 bases from V and 3 bases from J, with 10 bases in between. Germline CDR1 and CDR2: SGHRS and YFSETQ. The CDR3 totals 13 residues. CDR3 in amino acids: CASSSRVDTEAFF. The CDR3 bases are TGCGCCAGCAGCAGTCGGGTCGACACTGAAGCTTTCTTT.

This clone was seen a handful of times. The chain joins TRBV5-1 to TRBJ2-2; TRBD2 might be the D (5 bases). Trimming left V 3 bases short and J 0 bases short, with 12 bases between. This CDR3 is built from 16 residues. CDR1 and CDR2 (germline): SGHRS, YFSETQ. The chain's CDR3 is CASSSGLPANTGELFF. The CDR3, as DNA: TGCGCCAGCAGCTCTGGACTGCCCGCGAACACCGGGGAGCTGTTTTTT.

The chain couples TRBV7-3 to TRBJ2-1; 9 nucleotides match TRBD1. V was pared by 4 bases and J by 5 bases, with 12 bases of the junction left unmatched. There are 17 residues in the CDR3. Germline V gene lookup returns CDR1 SGHTA and CDR2 FQGTGA. The CDR3 coding sequence is TGTGCCAGCAGCTCCCCCGTAGGGACAGGGATGAACAATGAGCAGTTCTTC. Translated: CASSSPVGTGMNNEQFF. Full variable domain (missing parts from reference TRBV7-3 and TRBJ2-1): GAGVSQTPSNKVTEKGKYVELRCDPISGHTALYWYRQSLGQGPEFLIYFQGTGAADDSGLPNDRFFAVRPEGSVSTLKIQRTERGDSAVYLCASSSPVGTGMNNEQFFGPGTRLTVL.

This clone was detected only a few times. The CDR3 DNA follows: TGTGCCAGCAGCCCACTAGCGGGAGTTGACAATGAGCAGTTCTTC. Protein sequence: CASSPLAGVDNEQFF. The chain links TRBV28 to TRBJ2-1; 11 bases map to TRBD2. V dropped 6 bases and J dropped 5; count of bases not matched to a gene: 6. The CDR3 runs 15 residues. The germline gives CDR1 MDHEN, CDR2 SYDVKM.

Ten or more counts support this clone. The rearrangement links TRBV18 to TRBJ2-1; 7 nucleotides match TRBD2. Per the germline V gene, CDR1 is KGHSH and CDR2 is LQKENI. V lost 6 bases and J lost 2; bases outside the gene matches: 4. The CDR3 runs 14 residues. CDR3 sequence reads: CASSRSGTYNEQFF. DNA for the CDR3: TGTGCCAGCTCCCGGAGCGGGACCTACAATGAGCAGTTCTTC.

This chain uses TRBV6-1 with TRBJ2-1; 9 positions match TRBD2. The germline gives CDR1 MNHNS, CDR2 SASEGT. The CDR3 runs to 17 residues. The ends lost 2 bases at V and 7 bases at J; junction bases unmatched: 12. CDR3 in DNA: TGTGCCAGCAGTGAAAGGGGGATCGGGACTAGCCTTAATGAGCAGTTCTTC. Translated: CASSERGIGTSLNEQFF.

V and J are TRBV5-4 and TRBJ2-7, with 13 bases matching TRBD2. The CDR3 contains 16 residues. The germline V gene encodes CDR1 SGHNT and CDR2 YYREEE (reference sequence). Unmatched junction bases numbered 9, after V lost 2 bases and J lost 7 bases. The CDR3 DNA sequence: TGTGCCAGCAGCTTCCGACTAGCGGGAGGACTTGGAGAGCAGTACTTC. This encodes CASSFRLAGGLGEQYF.

This clone was recorded many times. The gene calls are TRBV18 and TRBJ1-1; TRBD1 is a possible D gene (6 bases). CDR1 and CDR2 (germline): KGHSH, LQKENI. Trimming pared 3 bases from V and 1 base from J, leaving 12 bases between. The CDR3 totals 15 residues. The CDR3 loop reads CASSPSSDRNTEAFF. CDR3 sequence (DNA): TGTGCCAGCTCACCGTCCTCGGACAGGAACACTGAAGCTTTCTTT.